Following are 14 T cell receptor beta chains from one sample sequenced in a study of identical twins. TCRdb reprocessed the 5' RACE reads via MiXCR and lists one record per CDR3 protein. The table lists 400,000 to 500,000 distinct CDR3 sequences, around an eighth of them singletons. These data were also filed under a second study, of yellow fever vaccine responses in identical twins.

Source material: CD4+ T cells sorted from blood. Receptors were obtained from a woman between 18 and 29 years old in good health.

This clonotype was detected many times. The chain joins TRBV6-2 or TRBV6-3 to TRBJ2-7; 7 bases are a match to TRBD2. CDR1 and CDR2 from the germline V gene are MNHEY and SVGEGT. Trimming cost V 6 bases and J 3 bases; bases outside gene matches: 2. The CDR3 contains 12 residues. Written as DNA, the CDR3 is TGTGCCAGCAGCCGGACTAGCTACGAGCAGTACTTC. Its protein product is CASSRTSYEQYF.

This clonotype was detected ten times or more. The J gene is TRBJ2-3, the V gene TRBV6-1; TRBD1 agrees at 7 bases. The CDR3 consists of 15 residues. The V and J ends lost 5 bases and 3 bases, in that order; junction bases with no gene match: 8. Germline CDR1 MNHNS, CDR2 SASEGT. The CDR3 loop is CASSLRQGLTDTQYF. The CDR3 DNA reads TGTGCCAGCAGTCTGCGACAGGGATTGACAGATACGCAGTATTTT.

The chain links TRBV24-1 to TRBJ1-2; D gene ambiguous. Germline values: CDR1 KGHDR, CDR2 SFDVKD. This CDR3 is 13 amino acids long. Trimming stripped 9 bases from V and 7 bases from J, with 17 bases between. The CDR3: CATSSPLVVGYTF. CDR3 DNA sequence: TGTGCCACCTCCTCGCCCCTTGTCGTTGGCTACACCTTC.

This clonotype has a handful of counts. Here the CDR3 DNA reads TGTGCCAGCAGTCGAAGCCGGTTGGGGGACGGCGCTGAAGCTTTCTTT. As protein: CASSRSRLGDGAEAFF. This chain connects TRBV12-3 or TRBV12-4 to TRBJ1-1, with D possibly matching TRBD1 (5 bases). CDR3 length: 16 amino acids. The V and J ends lost 5 bases and 6 bases respectively, with 22 bases between them.

The V and J genes are TRBV7-2 and TRBJ2-3, with 12 bases that match TRBD2. The CDR3 sequence is 16 residues long. Germline CDR1 and CDR2: SGHTA and FQGNSA. V shed 5 bases and J 2 bases; nucleotides not matched to a gene: 5. CDR3 DNA sequence: TGTGCCAGCAGCGAGACTAGCGGGAGCAACACAGATACGCAGTATTTT. Its translation: CASSETSGSNTDTQYF.

This clonotype has just a few counts. The chain has TRBV7-6 and TRBJ2-7, with TRBD1 matching over 7 bases. Germline assignment: CDR1 SGHVS and CDR2 FNYEAQ. The V and J ends lost 5 bases and 1 base, in that order; junction bases with no gene match: 8. The CDR3 is 15 residues long. CDR3 region: CASSDEGAVSYEQYF. CDR3 nucleotides: TGTGCCAGCAGCGACGAGGGGGCCGTGTCCTACGAGCAGTACTTC.

This clonotype came up a few times. This chain connects TRBV7-8 to TRBJ2-7, with 11 bases that match TRBD1. Unmatched junction bases numbered 7, after V lost 5 bases and J lost 1 base. CDR3 size: 16 residues. Germline V gives CDR1 SGHVS, CDR2 FQNEAQ. CDR3 residues: CASSRGTGGWSYEQYF. In DNA, the CDR3 is TGTGCCAGCAGCCGAGGGACAGGGGGTTGGTCCTACGAGCAGTACTTC.

Concerning this clonotype itself: A junction end diverges from the germline sequence, so it may reflect a read error. The chain has TRBV7-2 and TRBJ2-1; TRBD1 aligns across 7 bases. CDR3 size: 14 residues. Germline CDR1 and CDR2: SGHTA and FQGNSA. CDR3 sequence reads: CASSLVLTGAIAVF. The DNA for the CDR3 is TGTGCCAGCAGCTTAGTGCTCACAGGGGCTATCGCGGTCTTC.

This clonotype was detected ten times or more. This chain uses TRBV29-1 with TRBJ2-1; D is unclear. The V end lost 5 bases, the J end lost 6 bases, and 11 bases lay between the germline ends. Germline V CDR1 and CDR2: SQVTM, ANQGSEA. The CDR3 covers 12 residues. CDR3 sequence: CSVLTPINEQFF. CDR3 nucleotides: TGCAGCGTTTTAACTCCCATCAATGAGCAGTTCTTC.

V is TRBV18 and J is TRBJ2-4, with unresolved D. Trimming removed 0 bases at V and 0 bases at J, with 9 bases between. The CDR3 totals 16 residues. Germline V gene data show CDR1 as KGHSH and CDR2 as LQKENI. The CDR3 region has the DNA TGTGCCAGCTCACCACCGTTAGGAGAAGCCAAAAACATTCAGTACTTC. Amino acids: CASSPPLGEAKNIQYF.

The genes are TRBV6-2 or TRBV6-3 and TRBJ1-5; D is perhaps TRBD1 (5 bases). Looked up from germline, CDR1 is MNHEY and CDR2 is SVGEGT. Trimming removed 6 bases from V and 9 bases from J, with 9 bases in between. The CDR3 sequence is 11 residues long. This CDR3 is CASSHQGPQHF. The CDR3 DNA sequence: TGTGCCAGCAGCCACCAGGGGCCCCAGCATTTT.

The rearrangement joins TRBV4-3 to TRBJ2-7, with 7 nucleotides matching TRBD2. V gave up 2 bases and J gave up 7 bases; unmatched junction bases: 20. CDR1 LGHNA and CDR2 YSLEER come from the germline V gene. This CDR3 contains 18 residues. The DNA for the CDR3 is TGCGCCAGCAGCCAAAATTTGGGAGGGGTCGCGGGTGCTTGGGAGCAGTACTTC. Protein: CASSQNLGGVAGAWEQYF.

This clonotype was recorded many times. The chain recombines TRBV7-2 with TRBJ1-2, with TRBD1 as a possible D gene (6 bases). The CDR3 has 15 amino acids. V lost 3 bases and J lost 2, with 13 bases in between. The V gene's germline CDR1 is SGHTA and CDR2 FQGNSA. The CDR3 DNA is TGTGCCAGCAGCTTCCGGACAGATATCAACTATGGCTACACCTTC. Its translation: CASSFRTDINYGYTF.

This clonotype was detected a few times. This chain joins TRBV5-5 and TRBJ2-1; perhaps TRBD2 as D (5 bases). The germline V gene has CDR1 SGHKS and CDR2 YYEKEE (reference sequence). CDR3 length: 12 amino acids. Between the trimmed V and J ends, which lost 4 bases and 6 bases, there was a span of 8 bases. Written as DNA, the CDR3 is TGTGCCAGCAGCGCGGGTTTCAATGAGCAGTTCTTC. This sequence encodes CASSAGFNEQFF.